This T cell receptor (beta chain) stems from a study of T cells in Graves' hyperthyroidism and ophthalmopathy. The source material, RNA transcripts, was used to amplify TCR beta CDR3 regions. The TCR CDR3 was amplified in a first-round RT-PCR using the HTBI primer set. TCRdb re-derived calls from the multiplex PCR reads in MiXCR, one entry per CDR3 protein. Of around 620,000 distinct CDR3 sequences in the sample, around 15% were seen once. Stability of Graves' hyperthyroidism was defined as absent ophthalmopathy progression within 18 months. Extraction of PBMCs used roughly 9.3 ml of fresh peripheral blood. Whole-study results and caveats: In validation, the model predicted ophthalmopathy. These predictions came a median roughly seven months before onset. In the blood, most expanded thyroid clonotypes above 0.001 appeared as well.

The junction had 6 bases not matched to a gene; V was cut back by 2 bases and J by 3 bases. This CDR3 has 15 residues. CDR1 SEHNR and CDR2 FQNEAQ come from the germline V gene (reference sequence). Concerning this clonotype: What it recognizes is unknown.

Material: blood. The sequence was obtained from a woman in her 30s with Graves' hyperthyroidism. The genes are TRBV7-9 and TRBJ2-5; 7 positions match TRBD1. Here the CDR3 reads CASSLSWDRKETQYF. DNA of the CDR3: TGTGCCAGCAGCTTATCTTGGGACAGAAAAGAGACCCAGTACTTC.